These 8 T cell receptor beta chains were all obtained from the same sample, sequenced in a study of T-cell reconstitution after alpha-beta-depleted transplantation in children. Using unique molecular identifiers, the investigators prepared the TCRbeta library. TCRdb re-called the PCR reads with MiXCR, one entry per CDR3 protein. The table shows some 550,000 distinct CDR3 sequences, with about 17% occurring only once. The specimen comprised PBMCs from the stem cell graft donor, sampled from the stem cell graft. Receptors were obtained from a human donor who donated a stem cell graft to a child with acute lymphoblastic leukemia.

This chain joins TRBV5-1 and TRBJ2-5, with 7 bases matching TRBD1. The CDR3 consists of 14 residues. Germline CDR1 reads SGHRS; CDR2 reads YFSETQ. After removal of 3 bases from V and 0 bases from J, the junction contained 2 bases not matched to a gene. CDR3: CASSSQGDQETQYF. The CDR3 nucleotides read TGCGCCAGCAGCTCTCAGGGGGACCAAGAGACCCAGTACTTC. Drawing the rest from reference TRBV5-1 and TRBJ2-5, the complete variable domain is KAGVTQTPRYLIKTRGQQVTLSCSPISGHRSVSWYQQTPGQGLQFLFEYFSETQRNKGNFPGRFSGRQFSNSRSEMNVSTLELGDSALYLCASSSQGDQETQYFGPGTRLLVL.

This clonotype showed up just a few times. The V call is TRBV30, the J call TRBJ1-2, with a possible D match to TRBD1 (6 bases). Germline CDR1 and CDR2: GTSNPN and SVGIG (reference sequence). The CDR3 runs 17 residues. V lost 2 bases and J 8 bases, leaving 27 bases between the germline ends. The CDR3 DNA sequence: TGTGCCTGGAGTCCCCTGGACGGACAGCTACCTTCGATCGGCTACACCTTC. Protein product: CAWSPLDGQLPSIGYTF.

This clonotype has just a few counts. The CDR3 DNA is TGTGCCAGCAGCTTAGCAGGGGATGCTGAAGCTTTCTTT. Translated, it gives CASSLAGDAEAFF. This chain uses TRBV7-9 with TRBJ1-1; D may be TRBD1 (5 bases). This CDR3 contains 13 residues. Germline V gene data show CDR1 as SEHNR and CDR2 as FQNEAQ (reference sequence). The V end lost 0 bases, the J end lost 6 bases, and 8 bases lay between the germline ends.

Only a few counts were recorded for this clonotype. The chain recombines TRBV5-1 with TRBJ2-7, with no clear D. V was cut by 4 bases and J by 6 bases, with 17 bases left in between. This CDR3 region has 14 residues. In germline, CDR1 is SGHRS, CDR2 YFSETQ. In DNA, the CDR3 is TGCGCCAGCAGCCTCGGGTCCCCGACCGTCGAGCAGTACTTC. This codes for CASSLGSPTVEQYF.

This clonotype was detected only a few times. This chain connects TRBV7-2 to TRBJ2-1; D gene ambiguous. Deletions cut 1 base from V and 2 bases from J, with 9 bases between. The CDR3 length is 15 residues. CDR1 and CDR2 (germline): SGHTA, FQGNSA. For the CDR3, the DNA is TGTGCCAGCAGCTTAGAAGCCCCCGCCTACAATGAGCAGTTCTTC. This translates into CASSLEAPAYNEQFF.

The chain links TRBV4-1 to TRBJ1-2; no clear D. The CDR3 has 14 residues. Germline V CDR1 and CDR2: MGHRA, YSYEKL. V shed 0 bases and J shed 3 bases, with 8 bases lying between them. CDR3: CASSQDEGYYGYTF. CDR3 coding DNA: TGCGCCAGCAGCCAAGACGAGGGCTACTATGGCTACACCTTC.

The V gene is TRBV4-2, the J gene TRBJ2-1; D call uncertain. Germline V CDR1 and CDR2: LGHNA, YNFKEQ. V shed 5 bases and J shed 6 bases, with 14 bases lying between them. This CDR3 has 14 residues. The CDR3 sequence: CASSTQEGRNEQFF. CDR3 bases: TGTGCCAGCAGCACGCAGGAAGGGCGCAATGAGCAGTTCTTC.

This clonotype was seen repeatedly, ten times or more. V and J are TRBV5-1 and TRBJ2-1; D is tentatively TRBD1 or TRBD2 (5 bases each). Germline loops: CDR1 SGHRS, CDR2 YFSETQ. This CDR3 has 14 residues. V dropped 0 bases and J dropped 2 bases, with 6 bases sitting between them. CDR3 coding DNA: TGCGCCAGCAGCTTGGAGGGACCCTACAATGAGCAGTTCTTC. It translates to CASSLEGPYNEQFF.